This T cell receptor (beta chain) was sequenced for a study of vaccination effects on CD4 cells after COVID-19. Study overall: Cultures of a few million PBMC per well contained about 11 IU/ml IL-2 plus 10 ug/ml peptides.

Following culture for nine to ten days, CD4+ T cells were isolated. Vaccine recipients, nucleocapsid antibody negative, had no prior SARS-CoV-2 infection. The CDR3 is 12 amino acids. From germline, CDR1 is SNHLY and CDR2 FYNNEI. V dropped 9 bases and J dropped 5 bases, with 14 bases sitting between them. Points on this clone: Its antigen is not known.

Produced via immunoSEQ multiplex PCR; TCRdb's table is partial and in-frame only. The sample shows around 30,000 clones, approximately 70% of them seen only once. Here the sequenced sample was CD4+ T cells from PBMCs cultured without peptide, taken before COVID-19 vaccination. The chain joins TRBV2 to TRBJ2-7; D assignment may be TRBD1 or TRBD2 (6 bases each). The source of this sequence is a human donor who received a COVID-19 vaccine. The CDR3 DNA follows: TGTGCCAGGGAGGGGGGCATTCACGAGCAGTACTTC. Its translation: CAREGGIHEQYF.